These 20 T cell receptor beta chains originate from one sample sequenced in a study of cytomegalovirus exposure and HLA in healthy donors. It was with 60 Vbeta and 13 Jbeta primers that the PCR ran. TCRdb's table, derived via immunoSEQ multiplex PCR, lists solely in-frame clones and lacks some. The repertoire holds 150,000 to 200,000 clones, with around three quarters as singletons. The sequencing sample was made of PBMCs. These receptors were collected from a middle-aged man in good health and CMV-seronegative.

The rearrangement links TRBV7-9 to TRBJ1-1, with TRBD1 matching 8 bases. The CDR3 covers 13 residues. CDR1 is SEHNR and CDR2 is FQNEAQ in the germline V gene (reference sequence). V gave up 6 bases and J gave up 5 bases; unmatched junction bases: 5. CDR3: CASRQGGGTEAFF. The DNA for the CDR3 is TGTGCCAGCAGACAGGGGGGGGGAACTGAAGCTTTCTTT.

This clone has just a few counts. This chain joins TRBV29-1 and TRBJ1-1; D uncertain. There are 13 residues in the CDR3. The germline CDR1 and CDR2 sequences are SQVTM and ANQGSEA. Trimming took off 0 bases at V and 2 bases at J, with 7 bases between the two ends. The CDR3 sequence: CSVEDTSNTEAFF. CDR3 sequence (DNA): TGCAGCGTTGAAGATACCAGTAACACTGAAGCTTTCTTT. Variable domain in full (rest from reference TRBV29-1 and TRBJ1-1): SAVISQKPSRDICQRGTSLTIQCQVDSQVTMMFWYRQQPGQSLTLIATANQGSEATYESGFVIDKFPISRPNLTFSTLTVSNMSPEDSSIYLCSVEDTSNTEAFFGQGTRLTVV.

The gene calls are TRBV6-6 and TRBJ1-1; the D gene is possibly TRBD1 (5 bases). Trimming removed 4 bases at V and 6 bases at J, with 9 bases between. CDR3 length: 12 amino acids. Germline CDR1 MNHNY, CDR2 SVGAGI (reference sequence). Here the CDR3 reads CASSSGMAEAFF. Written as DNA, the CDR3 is TGTGCCAGCAGTTCAGGGATGGCTGAAGCTTTCTTT.

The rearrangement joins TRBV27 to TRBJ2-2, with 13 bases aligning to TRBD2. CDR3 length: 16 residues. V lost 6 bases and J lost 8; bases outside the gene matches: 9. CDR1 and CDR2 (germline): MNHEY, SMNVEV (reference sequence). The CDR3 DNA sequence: TGTGCCAGCAGGATACACGGGACTAGCGGGACTGGGGAGCTGTTTTTT. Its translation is CASRIHGTSGTGELFF.

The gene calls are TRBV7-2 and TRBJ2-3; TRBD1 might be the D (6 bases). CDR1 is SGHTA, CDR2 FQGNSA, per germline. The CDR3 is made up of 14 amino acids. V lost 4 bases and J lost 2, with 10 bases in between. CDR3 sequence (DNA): TGTGCCAGCAGCTACAGGGTTACCACAGATACGCAGTATTTT. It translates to CASSYRVTTDTQYF.

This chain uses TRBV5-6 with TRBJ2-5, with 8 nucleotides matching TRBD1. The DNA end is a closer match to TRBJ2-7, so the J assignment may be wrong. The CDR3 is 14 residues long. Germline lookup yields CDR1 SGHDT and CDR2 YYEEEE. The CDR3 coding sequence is TGTGCCAGCAGCCGGAGGACAGGGAAATACGAGCAGTACTTC. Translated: CASSRRTGKYEQYF.

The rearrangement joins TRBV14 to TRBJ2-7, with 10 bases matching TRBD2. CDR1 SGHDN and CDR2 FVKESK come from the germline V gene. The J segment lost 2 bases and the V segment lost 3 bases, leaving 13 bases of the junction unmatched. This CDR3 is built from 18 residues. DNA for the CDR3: TGTGCCAGCAGCCAGGCAAAAGGGGGACTAGCGAGAGCCTACGAGCAGTACTTC. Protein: CASSQAKGGLARAYEQYF. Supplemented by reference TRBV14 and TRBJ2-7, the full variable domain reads EAGVTQFPSHSVIEKGQTVTLRCDPISGHDNLYWYRRVMGKEIKFLLHFVKESKQDESGMPNNRFLAERTGGTYSTLKVQPAELEDSGVYFCASSQAKGGLARAYEQYFGPGTRLTVT.

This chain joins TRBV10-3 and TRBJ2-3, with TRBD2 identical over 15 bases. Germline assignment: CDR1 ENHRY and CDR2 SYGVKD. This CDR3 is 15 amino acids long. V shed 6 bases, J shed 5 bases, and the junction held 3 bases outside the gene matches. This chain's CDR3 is CAISGTSGRLDTQYF. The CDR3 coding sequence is TGTGCCATCAGCGGGACTAGCGGGAGGCTAGATACGCAGTATTTT.

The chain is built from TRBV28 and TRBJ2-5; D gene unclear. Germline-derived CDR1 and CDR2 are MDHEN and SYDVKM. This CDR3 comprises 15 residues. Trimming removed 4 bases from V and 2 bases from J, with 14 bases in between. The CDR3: CASSSLSAEQETQYF. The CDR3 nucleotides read TGTGCCAGCAGTTCCCTATCTGCGGAACAAGAGACCCAGTACTTC.

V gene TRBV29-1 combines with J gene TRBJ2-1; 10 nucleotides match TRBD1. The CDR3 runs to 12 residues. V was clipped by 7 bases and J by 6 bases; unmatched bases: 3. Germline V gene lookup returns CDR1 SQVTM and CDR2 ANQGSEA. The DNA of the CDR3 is TGCAGCGACCGGACAGGGGGCAATGAGCAGTTCTTC. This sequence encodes CSDRTGGNEQFF.

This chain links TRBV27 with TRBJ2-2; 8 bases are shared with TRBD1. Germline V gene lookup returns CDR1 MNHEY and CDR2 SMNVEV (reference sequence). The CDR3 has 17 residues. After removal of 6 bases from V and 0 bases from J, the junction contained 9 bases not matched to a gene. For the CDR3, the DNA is TGTGCCAGCAGCCCCGGACAGGGATACGCGAACACCGGGGAGCTGTTTTTT. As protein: CASSPGQGYANTGELFF.

DNA for the CDR3: TGTGCCAGCAGTGAAATAGTAGCTGGAAACACCATATATTTT. Amino acids: CASSEIVAGNTIYF. The chain links TRBV2 to TRBJ1-3; D is ambiguous. CDR1 SNHLY and CDR2 FYNNEI come from the germline V gene. The CDR3 totals 14 residues. V was clipped by 2 bases and J by 2 bases, with 7 bases between them.

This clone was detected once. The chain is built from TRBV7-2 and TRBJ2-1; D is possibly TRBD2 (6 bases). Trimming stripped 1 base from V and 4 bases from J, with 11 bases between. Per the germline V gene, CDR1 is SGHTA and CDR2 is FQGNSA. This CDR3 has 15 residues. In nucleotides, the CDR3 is TGTGCCAGCAGCTTAGTCGGGGGTGTGTACAATGAGCAGTTCTTC. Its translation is CASSLVGGVYNEQFF.

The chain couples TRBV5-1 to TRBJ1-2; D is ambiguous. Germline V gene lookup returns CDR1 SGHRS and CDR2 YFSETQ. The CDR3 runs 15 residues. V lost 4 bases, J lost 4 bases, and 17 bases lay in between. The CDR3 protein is CASSAYIGAFYGYTF. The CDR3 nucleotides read TGCGCCAGCAGCGCATACATTGGAGCCTTCTATGGCTACACCTTC.

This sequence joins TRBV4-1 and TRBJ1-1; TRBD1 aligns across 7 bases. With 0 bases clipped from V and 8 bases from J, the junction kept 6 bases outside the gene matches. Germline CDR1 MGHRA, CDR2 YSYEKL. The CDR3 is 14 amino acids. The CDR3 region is CASSQDGTEPEAFF. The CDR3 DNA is TGCGCCAGCAGCCAAGATGGGACAGAGCCAGAAGCTTTCTTT.

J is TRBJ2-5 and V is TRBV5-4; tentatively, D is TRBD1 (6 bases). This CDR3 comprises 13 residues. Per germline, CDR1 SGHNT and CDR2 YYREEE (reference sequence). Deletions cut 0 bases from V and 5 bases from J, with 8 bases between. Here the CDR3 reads CASSLEGEETQYF. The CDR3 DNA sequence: TGTGCCAGCAGCTTGGAGGGGGAGGAGACCCAGTACTTC. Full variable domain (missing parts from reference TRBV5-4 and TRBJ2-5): ETGVTQSPTHLIKTRGQQVTLRCSSQSGHNTVSWYQQALGQGPQFIFQYYREEENGRGNFPPRFSGLQFPNYSSELNVNALELDDSALYLCASSLEGEETQYFGPGTRLLVL.

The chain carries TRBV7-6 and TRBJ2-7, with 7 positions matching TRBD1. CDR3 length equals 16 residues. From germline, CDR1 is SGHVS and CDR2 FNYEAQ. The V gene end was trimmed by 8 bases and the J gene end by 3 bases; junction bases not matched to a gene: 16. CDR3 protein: CASAPPMTGKGYEQYF. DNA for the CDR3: TGTGCCAGCGCCCCTCCTATGACAGGGAAGGGCTACGAGCAGTACTTC.

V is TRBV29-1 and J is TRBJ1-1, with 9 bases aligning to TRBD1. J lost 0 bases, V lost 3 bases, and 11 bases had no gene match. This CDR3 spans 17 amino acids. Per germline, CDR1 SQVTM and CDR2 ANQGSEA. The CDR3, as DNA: TGCAGCGTTGAGGAGCAACAGGGGGCGAGAGTGAACACTGAAGCTTTCTTT. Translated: CSVEEQQGARVNTEAFF.

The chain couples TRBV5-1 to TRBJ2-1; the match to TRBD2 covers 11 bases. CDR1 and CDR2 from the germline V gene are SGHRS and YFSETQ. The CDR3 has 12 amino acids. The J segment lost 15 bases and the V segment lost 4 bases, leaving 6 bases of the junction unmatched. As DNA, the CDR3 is TGCGCCAGCAGCCTGACTAGCGGGGTTACGTTCTTC. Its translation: CASSLTSGVTFF.

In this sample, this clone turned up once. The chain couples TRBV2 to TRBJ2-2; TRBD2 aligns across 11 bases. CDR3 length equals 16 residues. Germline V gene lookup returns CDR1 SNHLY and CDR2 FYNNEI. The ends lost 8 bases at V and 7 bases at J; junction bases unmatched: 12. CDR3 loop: CASALDSGGGGGELFF. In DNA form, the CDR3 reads TGTGCCAGCGCCCTCGATAGCGGGGGGGGTGGCGGGGAGCTGTTTTTT.